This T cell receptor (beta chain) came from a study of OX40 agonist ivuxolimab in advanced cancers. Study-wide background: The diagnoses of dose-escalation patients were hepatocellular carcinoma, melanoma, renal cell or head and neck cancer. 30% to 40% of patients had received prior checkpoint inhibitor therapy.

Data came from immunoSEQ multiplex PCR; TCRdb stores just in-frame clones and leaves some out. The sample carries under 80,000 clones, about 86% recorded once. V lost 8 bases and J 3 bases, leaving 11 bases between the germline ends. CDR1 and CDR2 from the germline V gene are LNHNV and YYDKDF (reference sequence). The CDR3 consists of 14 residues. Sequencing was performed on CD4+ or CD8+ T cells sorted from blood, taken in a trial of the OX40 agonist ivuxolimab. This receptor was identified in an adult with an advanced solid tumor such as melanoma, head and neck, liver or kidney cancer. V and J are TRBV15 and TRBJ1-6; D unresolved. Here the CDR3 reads CATQFSDYNSPLHF. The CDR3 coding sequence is TGTGCCACCCAGTTTAGCGACTATAATTCACCCCTCCACTTT.